The clone carrying this T cell receptor (beta chain) was seen repeatedly, ten times or more. Antigen: not known. The read falls 3 residues short of the CDR3 end, and the missing part is taken from the germline J gene. The data stem from a study of T cell clonality in common variable immunodeficiency. Germline V gives CDR1 LNHDA, CDR2 SQIVND (reference sequence). The CDR3 loop spans 17 amino acids. Unmatched junction bases numbered 13, after V lost 4 bases and J lost 2 bases. Clones were read by immunoSEQ multiplex PCR, and TCRdb kept only the in-frame ones, dropping some. Sampling found roughly 25,000 clones, none seen once. Overall study findings and caveats: The cause of increased CVID clonality remains unclear without subpopulation sequencing. CVID patient heterogeneity limited repertoire-clinical complication correlations. Common variable immunodeficiency TCR beta sequences reportedly had fewer deletions and N-nucleotide insertions.

Specimen: peripheral blood mononuclear cells. The V call is TRBV19, the J call TRBJ2-5; 7 bases are a match to TRBD2. The origin of this receptor is a human donor with common variable immunodeficiency. CDR3 sequence: CASSSGGLGVTQETQYF. The DNA read from the CDR3 is TGTGCCAGTAGTAGCGGAGGACTAGGGGTGACACAAGAGACC.